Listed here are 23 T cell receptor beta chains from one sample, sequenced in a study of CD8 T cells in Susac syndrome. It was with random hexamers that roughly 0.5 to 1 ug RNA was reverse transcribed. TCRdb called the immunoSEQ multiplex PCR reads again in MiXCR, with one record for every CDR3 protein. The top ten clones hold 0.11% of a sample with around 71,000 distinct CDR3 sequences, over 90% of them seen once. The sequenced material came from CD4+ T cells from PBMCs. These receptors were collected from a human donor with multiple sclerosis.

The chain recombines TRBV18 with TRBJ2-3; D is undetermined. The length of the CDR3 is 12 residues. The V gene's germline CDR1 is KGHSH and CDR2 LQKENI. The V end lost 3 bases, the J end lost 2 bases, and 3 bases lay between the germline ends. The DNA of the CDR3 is TGTGCCAGCTCACCGACCACAGATACGCAGTATTTT. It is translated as CASSPTTDTQYF.

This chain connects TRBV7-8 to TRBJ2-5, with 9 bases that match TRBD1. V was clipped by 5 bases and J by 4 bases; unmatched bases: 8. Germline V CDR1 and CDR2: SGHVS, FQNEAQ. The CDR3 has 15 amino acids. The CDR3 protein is CASSPGTGIGETQYF. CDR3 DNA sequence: TGTGCCAGCAGCCCCGGGACAGGGATTGGAGAGACCCAGTACTTC.

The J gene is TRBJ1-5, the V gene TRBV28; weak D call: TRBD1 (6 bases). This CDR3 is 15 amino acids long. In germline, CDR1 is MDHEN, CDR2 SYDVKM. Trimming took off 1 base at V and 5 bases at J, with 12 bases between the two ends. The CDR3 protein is CASSLLVRGHQPQHF. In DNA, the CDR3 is TGTGCCAGCAGTTTATTAGTCAGGGGACATCAGCCCCAGCATTTT.

The CDR3 loop reads CSAHSGGTDTQYF. DNA for the CDR3: TGCAGTGCGCACTCAGGGGGAACAGATACGCAGTATTTT. This rearrangement joins TRBV20-1 to TRBJ2-3; 7 nucleotides line up with TRBD1. Losses at the gene ends were 6 bases for V and 3 bases for J; bases not matched to a gene: 6. CDR3 length equals 13 residues. Germline V gene lookup returns CDR1 DFQATT and CDR2 SNEGSKA (reference sequence).

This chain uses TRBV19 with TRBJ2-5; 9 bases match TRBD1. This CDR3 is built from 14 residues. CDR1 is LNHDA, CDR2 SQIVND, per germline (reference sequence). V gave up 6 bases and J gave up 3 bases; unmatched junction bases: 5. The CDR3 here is CASSRTGVEETQYF. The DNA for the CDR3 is TGTGCCAGTAGCCGGACAGGGGTTGAAGAGACCCAGTACTTC.

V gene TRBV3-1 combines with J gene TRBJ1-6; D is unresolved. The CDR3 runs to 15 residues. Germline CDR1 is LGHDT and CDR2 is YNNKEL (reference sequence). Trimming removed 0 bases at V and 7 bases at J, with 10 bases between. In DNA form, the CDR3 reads TGTGCCAGCAGCCAAGAACCGGAATGGAATTCACCCCTCCACTTT. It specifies CASSQEPEWNSPLHF.

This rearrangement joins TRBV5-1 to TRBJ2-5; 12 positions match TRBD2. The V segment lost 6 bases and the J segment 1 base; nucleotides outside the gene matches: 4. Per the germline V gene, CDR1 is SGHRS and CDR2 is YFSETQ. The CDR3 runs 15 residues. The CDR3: CASTTSGGTQETQYF. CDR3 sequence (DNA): TGCGCCAGCACTACTAGCGGGGGGACCCAAGAGACCCAGTACTTC.

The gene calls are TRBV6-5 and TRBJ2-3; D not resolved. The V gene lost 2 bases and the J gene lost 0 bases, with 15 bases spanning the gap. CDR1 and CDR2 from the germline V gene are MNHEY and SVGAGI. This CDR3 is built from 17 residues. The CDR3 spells CASSYGRGFSSTDTQYF. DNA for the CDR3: TGTGCCAGCAGTTACGGTCGCGGTTTTTCTAGCACAGATACGCAGTATTTT.

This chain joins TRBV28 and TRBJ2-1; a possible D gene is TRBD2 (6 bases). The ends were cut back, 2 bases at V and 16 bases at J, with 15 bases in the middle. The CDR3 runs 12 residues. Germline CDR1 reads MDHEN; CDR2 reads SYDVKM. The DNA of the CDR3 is TGTGCCAGCAGTTTAAAGACTAGGTTTATCTTCTTC. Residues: CASSLKTRFIFF.

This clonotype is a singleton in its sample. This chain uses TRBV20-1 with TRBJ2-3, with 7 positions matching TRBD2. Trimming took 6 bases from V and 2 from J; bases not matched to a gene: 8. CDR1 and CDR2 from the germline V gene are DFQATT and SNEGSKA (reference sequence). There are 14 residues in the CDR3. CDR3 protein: CSAPRLASTDTQYF. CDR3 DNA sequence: TGCAGTGCCCCAAGACTAGCTTCCACAGATACGCAGTATTTT.

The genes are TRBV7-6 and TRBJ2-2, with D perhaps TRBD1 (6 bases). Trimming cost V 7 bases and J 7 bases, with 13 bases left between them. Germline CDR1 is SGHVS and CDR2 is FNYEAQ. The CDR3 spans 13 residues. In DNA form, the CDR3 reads TGTGCCAGCAAAGGGACAAGGAACGGGGAGCTGTTTTTT. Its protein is CASKGTRNGELFF.

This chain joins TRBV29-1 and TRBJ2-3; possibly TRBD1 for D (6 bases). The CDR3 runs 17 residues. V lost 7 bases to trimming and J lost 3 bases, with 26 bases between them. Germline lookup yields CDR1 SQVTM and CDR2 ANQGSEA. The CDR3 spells CSARLSPGAQRTDTQYF. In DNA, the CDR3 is TGCAGCGCCCGCCTATCGCCAGGGGCTCAGAGGACAGATACGCAGTATTTT.

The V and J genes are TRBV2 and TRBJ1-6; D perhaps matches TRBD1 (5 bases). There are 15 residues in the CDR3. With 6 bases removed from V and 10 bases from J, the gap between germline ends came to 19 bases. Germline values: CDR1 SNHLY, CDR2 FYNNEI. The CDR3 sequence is CASSLDLWGPSPLHF. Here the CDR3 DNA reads TGTGCCAGCAGCCTCGACTTGTGGGGACCCTCACCCCTCCACTTT.

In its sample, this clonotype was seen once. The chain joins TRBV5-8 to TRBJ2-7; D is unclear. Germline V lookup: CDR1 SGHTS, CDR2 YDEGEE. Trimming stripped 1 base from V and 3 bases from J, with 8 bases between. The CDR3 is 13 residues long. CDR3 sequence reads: CASSLYVGYEQYF. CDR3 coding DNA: TGTGCCAGCAGCTTGTACGTCGGCTACGAGCAGTACTTC.

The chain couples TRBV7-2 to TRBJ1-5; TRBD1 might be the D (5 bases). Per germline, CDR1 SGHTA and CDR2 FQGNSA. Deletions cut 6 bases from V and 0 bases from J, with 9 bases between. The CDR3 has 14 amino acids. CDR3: CASRDIHSNQPQHF. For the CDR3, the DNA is TGTGCCAGCAGGGACATACATAGCAATCAGCCCCAGCATTTT.

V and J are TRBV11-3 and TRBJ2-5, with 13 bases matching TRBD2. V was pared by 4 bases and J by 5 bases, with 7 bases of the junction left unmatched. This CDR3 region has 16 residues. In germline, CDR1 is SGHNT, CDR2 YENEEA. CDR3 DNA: TGTGCCAGCAGCTCCCAGGGACTAGCGGGGAGGGAGACCCAGTACTTC. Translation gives CASSSQGLAGRETQYF.

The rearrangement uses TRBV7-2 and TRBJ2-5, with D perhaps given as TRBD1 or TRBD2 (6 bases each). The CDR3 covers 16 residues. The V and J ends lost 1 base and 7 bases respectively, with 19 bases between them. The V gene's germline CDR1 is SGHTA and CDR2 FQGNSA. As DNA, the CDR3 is TGTGCCAGCAGCTTAGAGGCCGGGGGCAGCCTAAGGACCCAGTACTTC. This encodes CASSLEAGGSLRTQYF.

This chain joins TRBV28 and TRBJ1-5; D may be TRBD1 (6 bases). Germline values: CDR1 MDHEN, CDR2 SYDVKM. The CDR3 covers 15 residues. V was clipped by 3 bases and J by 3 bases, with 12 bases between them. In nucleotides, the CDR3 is TGTGCCAGCAGTTTTGCGGGGGCCGTCAATCAGCCCCAGCATTTT. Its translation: CASSFAGAVNQPQHF.

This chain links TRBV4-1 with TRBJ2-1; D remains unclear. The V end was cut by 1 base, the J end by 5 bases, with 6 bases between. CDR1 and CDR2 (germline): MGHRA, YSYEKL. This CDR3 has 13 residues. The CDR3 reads CASSQGTNNEQFF. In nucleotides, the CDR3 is TGCGCCAGCAGCCAAGGTACGAACAATGAGCAGTTCTTC.

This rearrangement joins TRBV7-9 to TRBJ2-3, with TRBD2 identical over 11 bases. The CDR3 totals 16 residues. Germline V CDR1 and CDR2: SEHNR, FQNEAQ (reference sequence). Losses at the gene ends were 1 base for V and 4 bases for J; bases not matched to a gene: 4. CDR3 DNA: TGTGCCAGCAGCTTAGTCGGGACTAGCGGACCAGATACGCAGTATTTT. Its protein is CASSLVGTSGPDTQYF.

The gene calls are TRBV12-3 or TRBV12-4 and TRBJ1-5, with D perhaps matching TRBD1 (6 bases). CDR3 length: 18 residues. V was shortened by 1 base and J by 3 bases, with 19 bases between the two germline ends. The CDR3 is CASSLVTGRGTDNQPQHF. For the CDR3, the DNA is TGTGCCAGCAGTTTAGTCACAGGGAGGGGAACGGACAATCAGCCCCAGCATTTT.

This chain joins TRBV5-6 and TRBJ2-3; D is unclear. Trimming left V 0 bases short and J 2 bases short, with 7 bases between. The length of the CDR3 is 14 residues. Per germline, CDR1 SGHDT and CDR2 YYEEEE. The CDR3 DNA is TGTGCCAGCAGCTTGGGCACAGACACAGATACGCAGTATTTT. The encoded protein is CASSLGTDTDTQYF.

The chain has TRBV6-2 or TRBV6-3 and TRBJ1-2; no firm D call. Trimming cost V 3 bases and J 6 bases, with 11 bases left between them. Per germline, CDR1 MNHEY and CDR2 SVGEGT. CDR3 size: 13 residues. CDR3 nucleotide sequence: TGTGCCAGCAGTTATCGACAACTGGATGGCTACACCTTC. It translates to CASSYRQLDGYTF.